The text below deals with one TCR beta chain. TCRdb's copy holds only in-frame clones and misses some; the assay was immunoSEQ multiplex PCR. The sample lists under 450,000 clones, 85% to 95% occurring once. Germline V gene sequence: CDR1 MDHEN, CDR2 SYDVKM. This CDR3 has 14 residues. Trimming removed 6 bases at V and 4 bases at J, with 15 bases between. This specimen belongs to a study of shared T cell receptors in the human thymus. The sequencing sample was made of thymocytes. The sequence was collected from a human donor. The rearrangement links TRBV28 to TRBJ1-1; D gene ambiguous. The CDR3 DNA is TGTGCCAGCAGGTACTTTGGAGGTGGCACTGAAGCTTTCTTT. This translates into CASRYFGGGTEAFF.